This T cell receptor beta chain was obtained from a study of molecular identifiers for immune sequencing clone quantification (dated by TCRdb to the late 2010s). Regarding the research as a whole: For a replicate experiment, RNA from around 20,000 or 100,000 naive CD8 T cells was divided into five aliquots, and four of the five aliquots were sequenced. This methods study used CD8 T cells to benchmark TCR RNA copy counting and molecular-identifier clustering-based TCR repertoire sequencing (MIDCIRS).

Clipping removes 4 bases from V and 1 base from J, with 8 as the unmatched junction base count. The CDR3 has 17 amino acids, counting the end cysteine and phenylalanine. Only the CDR3 DNA stays, 51 bases, in frame from base 1. Taken from the germline V gene, the CDR1 and CDR2 loops are SGDLS and YYNGEE. Naive CD8 T cell libraries were made from around 18,000 to 910,000 sorted cells using 10%, 30% or 50% of purified RNA. Naive CD8 T cells, defined as CD8+CD4-CCR7+CD45RA+, were FACS-sorted into RLT Plus buffer on a BD FACSAria II. To test detection sensitivity, Jurkat RNA equal to around 11 TCR copies was added to samples of about 20,000-1,000,000 naive CD8 T cells. CD8 T cells were enriched using RosetteSep CD8+ T Cell Enrichment Cocktail and Ficoll-Paque, and the enriched cells then underwent ACK red cell lysis. The receptor library was made with PCR. This sample was sequenced with a NextSeq 500. Bulk TCR libraries were prepared as previously described, using TCR primers listed in Table S5. The Qiagen AllPrep DNA/RNA kit was used to purify total RNA. Reads from multiple sequencing runs of the same library were pooled before analysis. Processing in the source paper ran as follows. Reads were retained only if their TCR constant sequence matched exactly, and those retained reads were trimmed to 150 nt and grouped according to their 12-nt molecular barcodes. Within each barcode group, reads were sub-clustered at a 15% Levenshtein threshold, and quality-weighted consensus sequences were built per RNA molecule. Non-functional sequences were discarded, and so were lower-count sequences lying one edit away from another sequence. Based on fitting two negative binomial distributions, any barcode sub-cluster with under 20% of the maximum read count was discarded. Using fastp at Q25 and MiXCR, TCRdb reprocessed the public reads and kept productive beta chains. Each entry is one CDR3 protein sequence, shown with its most common DNA and genes. TCRdb's processing, not the authors' own work, is the source of the V and J calls. This sample lists approximately 97,000 distinct CDR3 sequences; 35% were detected once. About 9.1% of the sample lies in the top ten.

As regards this clonotype: What antigen it recognizes has not been identified. Qualities for individual bases were not recorded, and no much larger clone is one base off.

What the authors observed across the whole study: The naive libraries included spiked-in Jurkat TCR RNA (under eleven copies' worth), and this Jurkat TCR RNA is not part of the donor repertoire. Even against a background of about a million naive CD8 T cells, spiked-in Jurkat TCR RNA amounting to a single cell's worth was reported to be detectable. The sizes of highly expanded clones could end up underestimated when identical TCR molecules share a barcode. Clones above 20 RNA copies held over 99% of molecules in CMV-specific effector cells but under 1% in naive cells. Approximately 3 recovered TCR RNA copies per cell were obtained by modeling, versus about ten by digital PCR, implying a capture efficiency of 25% to 30%. When barcode sub-clustering was omitted, TCR diversity was inflated by chimeric consensus sequences, with chimeras reaching as high as 47%.

The sequence is built from TRBV9 and TRBJ2-3; 11 bases in between match TRBD2. The sequenced material came from naive CD8+ T cells from blood, with Jurkat cell RNA spiked in. The cell subset or site tag for this specimen amounts to: FACS-sorted CD8+CD4-CCR7+CD45RA+ naive T cells. The source is a human donor in good health. Some libraries in this study had Jurkat cell RNA spiked in. The DNA reads TGTGCCAGCAGCTTCCCGGGACTAGCGGCCTGCACAGATACGCAGTATTTT. Its protein product is CASSFPGLAACTDTQYF.